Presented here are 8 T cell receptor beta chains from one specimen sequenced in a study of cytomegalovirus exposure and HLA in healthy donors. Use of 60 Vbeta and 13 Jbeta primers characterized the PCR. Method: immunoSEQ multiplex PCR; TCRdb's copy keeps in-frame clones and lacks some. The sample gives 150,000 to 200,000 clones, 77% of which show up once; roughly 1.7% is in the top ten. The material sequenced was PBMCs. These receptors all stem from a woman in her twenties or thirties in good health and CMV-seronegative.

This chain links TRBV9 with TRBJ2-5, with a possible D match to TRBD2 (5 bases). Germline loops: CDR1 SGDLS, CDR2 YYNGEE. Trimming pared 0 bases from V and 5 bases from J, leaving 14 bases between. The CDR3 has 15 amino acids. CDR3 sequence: CASSVDGGGEETQYF. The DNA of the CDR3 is TGTGCCAGCAGCGTAGATGGTGGAGGCGAGGAGACCCAGTACTTC. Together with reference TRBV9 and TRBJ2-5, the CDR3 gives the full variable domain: DSGVTQTPKHLITATGQRVTLRCSPRSGDLSVYWYQQSLDQGLQFLIQYYNGEERAKGNILERFSAQQFPDLHSELNLSSLELGDSALYFCASSVDGGGEETQYFGPGTRLLVL.

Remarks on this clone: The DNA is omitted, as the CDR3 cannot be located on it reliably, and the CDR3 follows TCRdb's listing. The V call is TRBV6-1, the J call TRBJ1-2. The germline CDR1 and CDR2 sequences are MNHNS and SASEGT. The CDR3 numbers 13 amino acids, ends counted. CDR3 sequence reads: CASSTSAGNGYTF.

The CDR3, as DNA: TGCGCCAGCAGCTTGCCCGGACTTGGGAACTCTGGAAACACCATATATTTT. It is translated as CASSLPGLGNSGNTIYF. The chain employs TRBV5-1 and TRBJ1-3; D gene ambiguous. The V end was cut by 1 base, the J end by 0 bases, with 14 bases between. Germline CDR1 reads SGHRS; CDR2 reads YFSETQ. The CDR3 contains 17 residues.

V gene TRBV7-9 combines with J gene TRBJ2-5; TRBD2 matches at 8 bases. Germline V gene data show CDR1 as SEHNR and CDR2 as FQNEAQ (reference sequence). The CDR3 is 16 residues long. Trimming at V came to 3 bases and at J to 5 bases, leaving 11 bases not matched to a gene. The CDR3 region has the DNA TGTGCCAGCAGCTTGCGACTATTAGCGGGAAGGGAGACCCAGTACTTC. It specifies CASSLRLLAGRETQYF.

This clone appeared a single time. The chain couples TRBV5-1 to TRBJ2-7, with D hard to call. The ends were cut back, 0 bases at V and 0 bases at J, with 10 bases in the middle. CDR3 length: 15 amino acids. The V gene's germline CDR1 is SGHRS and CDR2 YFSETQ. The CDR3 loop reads CASSLEAGSSYEQYF. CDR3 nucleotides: TGCGCCAGCAGCTTGGAGGCAGGCAGCTCCTACGAGCAGTACTTC.

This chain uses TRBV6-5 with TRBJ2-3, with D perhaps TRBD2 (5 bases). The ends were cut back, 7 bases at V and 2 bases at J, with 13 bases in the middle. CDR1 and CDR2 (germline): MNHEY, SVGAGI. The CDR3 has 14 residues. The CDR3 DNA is TGTGCCAGCAAAGAAGCGGCTTTCACAGATACGCAGTATTTT. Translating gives CASKEAAFTDTQYF.

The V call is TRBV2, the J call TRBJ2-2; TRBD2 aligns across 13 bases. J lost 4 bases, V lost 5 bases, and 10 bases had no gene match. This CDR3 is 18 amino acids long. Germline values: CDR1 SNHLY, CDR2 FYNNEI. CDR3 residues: CASSKLAGGPRGTGELFF. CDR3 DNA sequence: TGTGCCAGCAGTAAACTAGCGGGGGGGCCTAGGGGCACCGGGGAGCTGTTTTTT. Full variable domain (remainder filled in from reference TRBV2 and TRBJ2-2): EPEVTQTPSHQVTQMGQEVILRCVPISNHLYFYWYRQILGQKVEFLVSFYNNEISEKSEIFDDQFSVERPDGSNFTLKIRSTKLEDSAMYFCASSKLAGGPRGTGELFFGEGSRLTVL.

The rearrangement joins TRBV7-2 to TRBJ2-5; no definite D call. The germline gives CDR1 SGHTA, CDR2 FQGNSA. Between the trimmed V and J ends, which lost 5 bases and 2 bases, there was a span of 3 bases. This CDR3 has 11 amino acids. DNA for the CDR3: TGTGCCAGCAGCGTACAAGAGACCCAGTACTTC. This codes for CASSVQETQYF.